A selection of T cell receptor beta chains follows, all from one sample in a study of blood T cell repertoires in COVID-19. The repertoire was sequenced with immunoSEQ multiplex PCR; TCRdb's copy has only in-frame clones and lacks some. In the table there are tens of thousands of clones, 91% of which are singletons. Sequencing input: peripheral blood. The receptors here all came from a human donor with active COVID-19. The donor label of this sample is uncertain. Each CDR3 is given with its conserved first and last residue. A D gene is named only where the DNA matches it firmly. For some rows the clone size is stated as once, few or many, or as a class when expanded; others skip it.

13	TRBD1	TRBV28	TRBJ2-7	.	TGTGCCAGTGTGGACAGGTCTTCCTACGAGCAGTACTTC	CASVDRSSYEQYF
14	.	TRBV6-2/TRBV6-3	TRBJ2-7	once	TGTGCCAGCAGTTACCTCCGGGGAGTAGACGAGCAGTACTTC	CASSYLRGVDEQYF
15	.	TRBV10-1	TRBJ1-1	.	TGCGCCAGCAGAGAAAACCGGGACATGAACACTGAAGCTTTCTTT	CASRENRDMNTEAFF
18	TRBD2	TRBV27	TRBJ2-1	.	TGTGCCAGCAGTCTACTCCCCACTAGCGTCCAAAAAGGTGATGAGCAGTTCTTC	CASSLLPTSVQKGDEQFF
17	TRBD2	TRBV5-1	TRBJ2-1	.	TGCGCCAGCAGCCTTTCCCCGGACGGGAGGTCCTACAATGAGCAGTTCTTC	CASSLSPDGRSYNEQFF
13	.	TRBV9	TRBJ2-5	.	TGTGCCAGCAGCGTAGGACAGCAAGAGACCCAGTACTTC	CASSVGQQETQYF
17	TRBD2	TRBV7-2	TRBJ2-5	.	TGTGCCAGCAGCTTAGGTGGGCTAGCGGGAGGGTTGGAGACCCAGTACTTC	CASSLGGLAGGLETQYF
11	.	TRBV28	TRBJ1-1	.	TGTGCCAGCAGCACTGGCACTGAAGCTTTCTTT	CASSTGTEAFF
15	.	TRBV5-1	TRBJ1-4	.	TGCGCCAGCAGCCGAGGACAGTCCCTCAATGAAAAACTGTTTTTT	CASSRGQSLNEKLFF
16	.	TRBV7-8	TRBJ1-1	.	TGTGCCAGCAGCTTTAAAGCGGGATTGATGAACACTGAAGCTTTCTTT	CASSFKAGLMNTEAFF
15	.	TRBV6-1	TRBJ1-5	.	TGTGCCAGCAGTGAATTCGCAGGTAGCAATCAGCCCCAGCATTTT	CASSEFAGSNQPQHF
15	TRBD1	TRBV24-1	TRBJ2-7	.	TGTGCCACCAGTGACCCGGGACAGGGGTCCTACGAGCAGTACTTC	CATSDPGQGSYEQYF
14	TRBD1	TRBV7-2	TRBJ2-7	.	TGTGCCAGCAGCATGGGACAGGGTGACTACGAGCAGTACTTC	CASSMGQGDYEQYF
15	.	TRBV5-6	TRBJ2-5	.	TGTGCCAGCAGCTTGATACAAATCTACCAAGAGACCCAGTACTTC	CASSLIQIYQETQYF
14	TRBD2	TRBV10-2	TRBJ2-1	.	TGCGCCAGCGGCAGGGCGGGGGGAATCAATGAGCAGTTCTTC	CASGRAGGINEQFF
14	.	TRBV28	TRBJ1-3	.	TGTGCCAGCAGGACAGGAAACTCTGGAAACACCATATATTTT	CASRTGNSGNTIYF
15	.	TRBV9	TRBJ2-7	.	TGTGCCAGCAGCCCCTCCCAGGCTAGCCGATACGAGCAGTACTTC	CASSPSQASRYEQYF
14	.	TRBV29-1	TRBJ1-1	once	TGCAGCGTCCAACGGACAGAATTGAACACTGAAGCTTTCTTT	CSVQRTELNTEAFF
15	.	TRBV7-6	TRBJ2-5	.	TGTGCCAGCAGCTTAGTACCTAGCCACCAAGAGACCCAGTACTTC	CASSLVPSHQETQYF
15	TRBD1	TRBV6-2/TRBV6-3	TRBJ1-5	few	TGTGCCAGCAGTTACACCGACAGGGTCAATCAGCCCCAGCATTTT	CASSYTDRVNQPQHF
14	TRBD1	TRBV10-3	TRBJ2-2	.	TGTGCCATCAGGGACAGGGAGAAAACCGGGGAGCTGTTTTTT	CAIRDREKTGELFF
13	TRBD1	TRBV7-2	TRBJ1-6	once	TGTGCCAGCAGCCGGGACAGAAATTCACCCCTCCACTTT	CASSRDRNSPLHF
19	TRBD2	TRBV13	TRBJ2-3	.	TGTGCCAGCAGCTTCAGGGGGACTAGCGGGAGTGCCGGTGCAGATACGCAGTATTTT	CASSFRGTSGSAGADTQYF
12	.	TRBV6-5	TRBJ1-5	.	TGTGCCAGCGGGCAGCTCAATCAGCCCCAGCATTTT	CASGQLNQPQHF
14	TRBD2	TRBV5-4	TRBJ2-7	.	TGTGCCGGTCACACTAGCGGGAGGAGGAACGAGCAGTACTTC	CAGHTSGRRNEQYF
13	TRBD2	TRBV10-1	TRBJ2-2	.	TGCGCCAGCCGTAGCGGGTGGGACGGGGAGCTGTTTTTT	CASRSGWDGELFF
16	TRBD1	TRBV24-1	TRBJ2-5	.	TGTGCCACCAGTGTTGAGGCCCGACAGGGGAAAGAGACCCAGTACTTC	CATSVEARQGKETQYF
13	.	TRBV7-2	TRBJ1-2	.	TGTGCCAGCAGCTTTCAATCTATGGTGGGCTACACCTTC	CASSFQSMVGYTF
14	.	TRBV18	TRBJ2-1	once	TGTGCCAGCTCACCACAGCCGGTTCGCAATGAGCAGTTCTTC	CASSPQPVRNEQFF
15	TRBD1	TRBV28	TRBJ1-1	.	TGTGCCAGCAGTTCCTGGACAGGGAGGAACACTGAAGCTTTCTTT	CASSSWTGRNTEAFF